The 21 T cell receptor beta chains presented below share a single source sample, sequenced in a study of OX40 agonist ivuxolimab in advanced cancers. Assay: immunoSEQ multiplex PCR; the TCRdb copy retains only in-frame clones and omits some. The table shows some 57,000 clones, with roughly 86% occurring only once. Sequenced material: CD4+ or CD8+ T cells sorted from blood, taken in a trial of the OX40 agonist ivuxolimab. These receptor sequences come from an adult with an advanced solid tumor such as melanoma, head and neck, liver or kidney cancer.

This clone is deemed medium-sized. The chain joins TRBV7-2 to TRBJ2-7, with D possibly matching TRBD1 (6 bases). CDR3 length: 16 amino acids. V lost 3 bases, J lost 3 bases, and 18 bases lay in between. The germline V gene encodes CDR1 SGHTA and CDR2 FQGNSA. The CDR3 loop reads CASSFGYGRGGYEQYF. CDR3 DNA sequence: TGTGCCAGCAGCTTCGGTTATGGTAGAGGGGGCTACGAGCAGTACTTC.

The rearrangement links TRBV28 to TRBJ2-7; D unresolved. The CDR3 contains 11 residues. Per the germline V gene, CDR1 is MDHEN and CDR2 is SYDVKM. V lost 5 bases, J lost 3 bases, and 5 bases lay in between. The CDR3 coding sequence is TGTGCCAGCAGTCGGAACTACGAGCAGTACTTC. Translating it yields CASSRNYEQYF. Based on the CDR3 plus reference TRBV28 and TRBJ2-7, the full variable domain is DVKVTQSSRYLVKRTGEKVFLECVQDMDHENMFWYRQDPGLGLRLIYFSYDVKMKEKGDIPEGYSVSREKKERFSLILESASTNQTSMYLCASSRNYEQYFGPGTRLTVT.

This clone was picked up one time. This sequence joins TRBV15 and TRBJ1-1, with D maybe TRBD1 (5 bases). The V and J ends lost 0 bases and 4 bases respectively, with 12 bases between them. The germline gives CDR1 LNHNV, CDR2 YYDKDF (reference sequence). The CDR3 length is 15 residues. CDR3 in amino acids: CATSRDGSGGTEAFF. The CDR3 region has the DNA TGTGCCACCAGCAGAGATGGATCGGGGGGCACTGAAGCTTTCTTT.

The chain employs TRBV19 and TRBJ1-2; a weak D match, TRBD1 (6 bases). This CDR3 contains 15 residues. Germline V gene data show CDR1 as LNHDA and CDR2 as SQIVND (reference sequence). With 6 bases removed from V and 7 bases from J, the gap between germline ends came to 21 bases. CDR3: CASRRGQKGPGGYTF. For the CDR3, the DNA is TGTGCCAGTAGGCGAGGACAGAAAGGGCCCGGTGGCTACACCTTC.

The chain is built from TRBV2 and TRBJ1-2; 7 positions agree with TRBD1. Germline assignment: CDR1 SNHLY and CDR2 FYNNEI. This CDR3 has 13 residues. V lost 6 bases, J lost 5 bases, and 6 bases stayed unmatched. The CDR3 DNA is TGTGCCAGCAGAACCCAGACAGGGTATGGCTACACCTTC. Its translation is CASRTQTGYGYTF.

The chain carries TRBV25-1 and TRBJ1-4; no clear D gene. V was pared by 4 bases and J by 10 bases, with 13 bases between. Germline values: CDR1 MGHDK, CDR2 SYGVNS. This CDR3 comprises 13 residues. CDR3 amino acids: CASSVRAHGKLFF. The CDR3 DNA is TGTGCCAGCAGTGTACGGGCCCACGGAAAACTGTTTTTT.

The table lists this clone with a few counts. The V gene is TRBV5-5, the J gene TRBJ1-4; D gene unclear. V was pared by 4 bases and J by 8 bases, with 15 bases between. The CDR3 has 14 residues. The germline V gene has CDR1 SGHKS and CDR2 YYEKEE (reference sequence). The CDR3 DNA sequence: TGTGCCAGCAGCCCTTCAAGAGGTGCGGAAAAACTGTTTTTT. Amino acids: CASSPSRGAEKLFF.

This clone was recorded once. The chain joins TRBV27 to TRBJ2-3; unclear D gene. V shed 5 bases and J shed 6 bases, with 27 bases lying between them. Germline CDR1 MNHEY, CDR2 SMNVEV (reference sequence). The CDR3 runs to 18 residues. For the CDR3, the DNA is TGTGCCAGCAGTCCCTTGGGCTGGGTCACCGCCTTTGAGGATACGCAGTATTTT. It is translated as CASSPLGWVTAFEDTQYF.

The chain couples TRBV9 to TRBJ2-3, with D possibly matching TRBD2 (5 bases). Trimming removed 0 bases from V and 1 base from J, with 12 bases in between. Germline V gene sequence: CDR1 SGDLS, CDR2 YYNGEE. The CDR3 runs 16 residues. For the CDR3, the DNA is TGTGCCAGCAGCGTAGAAAGGACTTGGGGCACAGATACGCAGTATTTT. Translated: CASSVERTWGTDTQYF.

The genes are TRBV10-3 and TRBJ1-2; TRBD1 agrees at 7 bases. Per the germline V gene, CDR1 is ENHRY and CDR2 is SYGVKD. The CDR3 length is 14 residues. V lost 4 bases and J lost 4; bases outside the gene matches: 6. CDR3 nucleotide sequence: TGTGCCATCAGTGCGGAACAGGGGATCTATGGCTACACCTTC. This gives the protein CAISAEQGIYGYTF.

The gene calls are TRBV5-6 and TRBJ1-1, with D perhaps TRBD1 (5 bases). This CDR3 is 13 amino acids long. Germline V CDR1 and CDR2: SGHDT, YYEEEE. V shed 5 bases and J shed 1 base, with 9 bases lying between them. CDR3 nucleotides: TGTGCCAGCAGATACACAGGGAACACTGAAGCTTTCTTT. Residues: CASRYTGNTEAFF.

This clone was seen a few times. The chain employs TRBV4-3 and TRBJ2-1; 7 bases are a match to TRBD2. With V trimmed by 0 bases and J by 2 bases, 4 bases remained unmatched. The germline gives CDR1 LGHNA, CDR2 YSLEER. The CDR3 runs 16 residues. The CDR3 region is CASSQEWGGTYNEQFF. The DNA of the CDR3 is TGCGCCAGCAGCCAAGAGTGGGGGGGGACCTACAATGAGCAGTTCTTC.

The V gene is TRBV27, the J gene TRBJ2-5; 8 bases line up with TRBD2. J gave up 5 bases and V 10 bases, and 6 bases lay outside the gene matches. Germline V gene lookup returns CDR1 MNHEY and CDR2 SMNVEV (reference sequence). The CDR3 runs to 12 residues. The CDR3: CATRTSRETQYF. CDR3 nucleotide sequence: TGTGCCACCCGGACTAGCAGGGAGACCCAGTACTTC.

This sequence joins TRBV18 and TRBJ1-4, with TRBD1 identical over 7 bases. The CDR3 is 15 amino acids. Trimming removed 6 bases from V and 8 bases from J; junction bases left unmatched: 12. In germline, CDR1 is KGHSH, CDR2 LQKENI. CDR3 residues: CASSRGQHLMEKLFF. CDR3 in DNA: TGTGCCAGCTCTCGGGGACAGCATCTAATGGAAAAACTGTTTTTT.

The gene calls are TRBV4-1 and TRBJ2-3, with 7 bases matching TRBD2. V gave up 2 bases and J gave up 14 bases; unmatched junction bases: 13. This CDR3 has 14 amino acids. Germline CDR1 is MGHRA and CDR2 is YSYEKL. In nucleotides, the CDR3 is TGCGCCAGCAGCCAACCAACGCGGGCGGGAGTTCGGTATTTT. Its protein product is CASSQPTRAGVRYF.

J is TRBJ2-2 and V is TRBV9; 7 bases fit TRBD1. The trim removed 4 bases at V and 7 bases at J, leaving 7 bases unmatched. The CDR3 is made up of 14 amino acids. CDR1 SGDLS and CDR2 YYNGEE come from the germline V gene. The CDR3 spells CASSPLTGIGELFF. CDR3 coding DNA: TGTGCCAGCAGCCCACTGACAGGGATCGGGGAGCTGTTTTTT. Full variable domain (outside the CDR3, taken from reference TRBV9 and TRBJ2-2): DSGVTQTPKHLITATGQRVTLRCSPRSGDLSVYWYQQSLDQGLQFLIQYYNGEERAKGNILERFSAQQFPDLHSELNLSSLELGDSALYFCASSPLTGIGELFFGEGSRLTVL.

This clone was picked up many times. The chain combines TRBV30 with TRBJ2-5; possible D gene TRBD1, 6 bases. Germline CDR1 and CDR2: GTSNPN and SVGIG (reference sequence). This CDR3 comprises 13 residues. V was clipped by 0 bases and J by 4 bases, with 9 bases between them. CDR3 amino acids: CAWSVAQGETQYF. CDR3 in DNA: TGTGCCTGGAGTGTAGCACAGGGAGAGACCCAGTACTTC.

J is TRBJ1-1 and V is TRBV7-8; weak D call: TRBD1 (5 bases). Looked up from germline, CDR1 is SGHVS and CDR2 is FQNEAQ. The CDR3 extends over 15 amino acids. V lost 5 bases to trimming and J lost 4 bases, with 17 bases between them. The CDR3 sequence is CASSQASRGRTEAFF. DNA for the CDR3: TGTGCCAGCAGCCAAGCCAGTCGGGGACGCACTGAAGCTTTCTTT.

The chain has TRBV6-5 and TRBJ2-7; unclear D gene. V was pared by 8 bases and J by 3 bases, with 8 bases between. The CDR3 has 11 amino acids. Germline CDR1 is MNHEY and CDR2 is SVGAGI. The CDR3 here is CASANDYEQYF. CDR3 sequence (DNA): TGTGCCAGCGCCAACGACTACGAGCAGTACTTC.

The rearrangement uses TRBV10-3 and TRBJ2-6; D gene ambiguous. Germline CDR1 and CDR2: ENHRY and SYGVKD. V was clipped by 0 bases and J by 1 base, with 22 bases between them. CDR3 size: 21 residues. CDR3 residues: CAISESTARRYPTSGANVLTF. CDR3 bases: TGTGCCATCAGTGAGTCGACGGCTCGCAGATACCCTACATCTGGGGCCAACGTCCTGACTTTC.

This chain uses TRBV19 with TRBJ2-5; tentative D call: TRBD2 (6 bases). In germline, CDR1 is LNHDA, CDR2 SQIVND (reference sequence). The CDR3 is 15 residues long. V lost 3 bases and J 4 bases, leaving 15 bases between the germline ends. CDR3 amino acids: CASSIGEDGGETQYF. For the CDR3, the DNA is TGTGCCAGTAGTATCGGCGAGGACGGGGGAGAGACCCAGTACTTC.